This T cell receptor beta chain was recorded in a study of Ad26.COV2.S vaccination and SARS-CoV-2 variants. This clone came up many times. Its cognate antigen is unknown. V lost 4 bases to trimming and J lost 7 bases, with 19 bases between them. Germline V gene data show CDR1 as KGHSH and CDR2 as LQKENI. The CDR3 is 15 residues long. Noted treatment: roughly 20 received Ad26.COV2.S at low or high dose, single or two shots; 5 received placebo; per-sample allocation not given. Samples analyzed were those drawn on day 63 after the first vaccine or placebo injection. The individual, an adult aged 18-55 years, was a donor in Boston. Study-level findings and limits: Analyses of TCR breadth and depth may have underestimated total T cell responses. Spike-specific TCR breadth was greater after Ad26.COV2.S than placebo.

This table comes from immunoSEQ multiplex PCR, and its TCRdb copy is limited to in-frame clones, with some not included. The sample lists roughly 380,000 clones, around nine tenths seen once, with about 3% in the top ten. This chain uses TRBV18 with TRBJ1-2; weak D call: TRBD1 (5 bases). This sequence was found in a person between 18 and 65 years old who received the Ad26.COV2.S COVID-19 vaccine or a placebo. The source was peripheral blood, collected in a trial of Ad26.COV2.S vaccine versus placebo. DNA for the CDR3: TGTGCCAGCTCACGAGGGGAGGTAGTTCAGAGTGGCTACACCTTC. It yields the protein CASSRGEVVQSGYTF.